This paragraph reports one TCR beta chain. Its target is not known. These data are taken from a study of shared clonotypes between healthy human individuals. Healthy and HIV-negative, the adult donors had no recent acute infections or vaccinations. This CDR3 is built from 16 residues. Germline CDR1 is SGHRS and CDR2 is YFSETQ. Trimming stripped 0 bases from V and 2 bases from J, with 9 bases between. Broader study findings: Tissue TCR repertoires likely differ from these blood-only repertoires.

Profiled with immunoSEQ multiplex PCR; TCRdb holds only in-frame clones, not every one. This table has about 490,000 clones, approximately 80% appearing once. The sequence was collected from a woman aged 40 to 50 in good health. Some clones in this sample may be carry-over from other donors' samples. The sequenced material came from PBMCs. The chain joins TRBV5-1 to TRBJ2-6; the D gene is possibly TRBD2 (5 bases). As DNA, the CDR3 is TGCGCCAGCAGCTTGGATCTAGCTACTGGGGCCAACGTCCTGACTTTC. It encodes CASSLDLATGANVLTF.